These 8 T cell receptor beta chains share one sample of origin, sequenced in a study of shared clonotypes between healthy human individuals. The protocol was immunoSEQ multiplex PCR, while the TCRdb copy is restricted to in-frame clones and leaves out a portion. The repertoire consists of some 800,000 clones, with around 93% occurring once and the leading ten covering 24%. The naive CD8 population came from CD45RO-negative cells selected for CCR7, without terminally differentiated effector memory CD45RA+ cells. The sample comprised naive CD8+ T cells sorted from blood. The receptors stem from a man aged 30-40 years in good health.

V usage is TRBV5-5 and J usage is TRBJ2-7; weak D call: TRBD1 (5 bases). Germline CDR1 SGHKS, CDR2 YYEKEE (reference sequence). The CDR3 has 14 residues. Trimming took 0 bases from V and 5 from J, leaving 12 bases between them. The CDR3 DNA follows: TGTGCCAGCAGCTTGGACAGGTTTAACGACGAGCAGTACTTC. Encoded protein: CASSLDRFNDEQYF. Complete variable domain (other parts from reference TRBV5-5 and TRBJ2-7): DAGVTQSPTHLIKTRGQQVTLRCSPISGHKSVSWYQQVLGQGPQFIFQYYEKEERGRGNFPDRFSARQFPNYSSELNVNALLLGDSALYLCASSLDRFNDEQYFGPGTRLTVT.

Comment on this clone: Other DNA sequences in this sample translate to the same CDR3. The CDR3 reads CASRGGTEAFF. CDR3 nucleotides: TGTGCCAGCCGGGGGGGCACTGAAGCTTTCTTT. The chain couples TRBV5-6 to TRBJ1-1; a possible D gene is TRBD1 (5 bases). Germline lookup yields CDR1 SGHDT and CDR2 YYEEEE. V was shortened by 7 bases and J by 4 bases, with 8 bases between the two germline ends. The CDR3 is 11 amino acids.

Details on this clone: Additional DNA sequences in this sample encode the identical CDR3. The rearrangement links TRBV2 to TRBJ2-7; weak D call: TRBD2 (5 bases). The germline CDR1 and CDR2 sequences are SNHLY and FYNNEI. V lost 6 bases, J lost 1 base, and 7 bases lay in between. This CDR3 contains 12 residues. CDR3 sequence: CASRDLSYEQYF. DNA for the CDR3: TGTGCCAGCAGGGACTTATCCTACGAGCAGTACTTC.

The chain joins TRBV15 to TRBJ2-7; the D gene is possibly TRBD2 (6 bases). The V and J ends lost 5 bases and 2 bases respectively, with 13 bases between them. The V gene's germline CDR1 is LNHNV and CDR2 YYDKDF (reference sequence). The CDR3 totals 14 residues. CDR3 protein: CATSGLAVTYEQYF. The CDR3 DNA follows: TGTGCCACCAGCGGATTAGCGGTAACCTACGAGCAGTACTTC. Looking up the rest from reference TRBV15 and TRBJ2-7 gives the full variable domain: DAMVIQNPRYQVTQFGKPVTLSCSQTLNHNVMYWYQQKSSQAPKLLFHYYDKDFNNEADTPDNFQSRRPNTSFCFLDIRSPGLGDTAMYLCATSGLAVTYEQYFGPGTRLTVT.

This chain joins TRBV18 and TRBJ1-4, with D possibly matching TRBD1 (6 bases). The CDR3 loop spans 14 amino acids. The germline V and J ends were trimmed by 6 bases and 5 bases, with 13 bases remaining between them. The germline gives CDR1 KGHSH, CDR2 LQKENI. CDR3 amino acids: CASSRQEGNEKLFF. For the CDR3, the DNA is TGTGCCAGCTCTCGACAGGAGGGGAATGAAAAACTGTTTTTT.

This chain links TRBV9 with TRBJ2-2; the match to TRBD1 covers 9 bases. With V trimmed by 3 bases and J by 5 bases, 8 bases remained unmatched. The CDR3 has 16 residues. Germline V gene lookup returns CDR1 SGDLS and CDR2 YYNGEE. CDR3 coding DNA: TGTGCCAGCAGCGGATCCGGGACAGGGAAGACCGGGGAGCTGTTTTTT. Its translation is CASSGSGTGKTGELFF.

The rearrangement uses TRBV7-9 and TRBJ1-4; 7 bases fit TRBD1. The germline V gene encodes CDR1 SEHNR and CDR2 FQNEAQ (reference sequence). The CDR3 is 16 residues long. J gave up 3 bases and V 4 bases, and 8 bases lay outside the gene matches. The CDR3 spells CASSSARGLSNEKLFF. In DNA, the CDR3 is TGTGCCAGCAGCTCAGCTAGGGGGCTGTCTAATGAAAAACTGTTTTTT.

Notes on this clone: Other DNA sequences within the sample encode an identical CDR3. This chain connects TRBV11-3 to TRBJ2-3; possibly TRBD1 for D (5 bases). The germline V gene encodes CDR1 SGHNT and CDR2 YENEEA. The CDR3 length is 13 residues. The V end was cut by 5 bases, the J end by 2 bases, with 8 bases between. The DNA for the CDR3 is TGTGCCAGCAGCAGGGGTACCACAGATACGCAGTATTTT. The encoded protein is CASSRGTTDTQYF. Supplemented by reference TRBV11-3 and TRBJ2-3, the full variable domain reads EAGVVQSPRYKIIEKKQPVAFWCNPISGHNTLYWYLQNLGQGPELLIRYENEEAVDDSQLPKDRFSAERLKGVDSTLKIQPAELGDSAVYLCASSRGTTDTQYFGPGTRLTVL.